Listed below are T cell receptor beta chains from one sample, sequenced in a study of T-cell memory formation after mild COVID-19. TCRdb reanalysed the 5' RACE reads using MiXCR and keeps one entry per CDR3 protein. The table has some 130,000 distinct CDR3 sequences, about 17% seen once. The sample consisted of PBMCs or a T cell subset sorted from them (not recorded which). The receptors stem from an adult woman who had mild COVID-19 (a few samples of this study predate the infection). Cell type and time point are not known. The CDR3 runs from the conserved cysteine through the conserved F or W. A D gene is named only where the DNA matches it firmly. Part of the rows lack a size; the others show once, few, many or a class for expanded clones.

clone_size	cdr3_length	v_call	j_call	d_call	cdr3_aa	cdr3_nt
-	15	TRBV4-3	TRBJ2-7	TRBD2	CASSQMTSGSYEQYF	TGCGCCAGCAGCCAAATGACTAGCGGGAGTTACGAGCAGTACTTC
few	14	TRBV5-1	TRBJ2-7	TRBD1	CASSPRQGAYEQYF	TGCGCCAGCAGCCCCCGACAGGGGGCCTACGAGCAGTACTTC
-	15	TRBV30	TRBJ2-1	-	CASMRGQGVYNEQFF	TGTGCCTCAATGCGGGGGCAGGGGGTCTACAATGAGCAGTTCTTC
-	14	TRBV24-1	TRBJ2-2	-	CATSEPDPTGELFF	TGTGCCACCAGTGAACCGGACCCAACCGGGGAGCTGTTTTTT
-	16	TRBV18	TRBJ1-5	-	CASSQELAREGQPQHF	TGTGCCAGCTCACAAGAATTGGCTAGAGAGGGTCAGCCCCAGCATTTT
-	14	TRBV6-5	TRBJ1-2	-	CASRHPGLDYGYTF	TGTGCCAGCAGACACCCCGGGTTGGACTATGGCTACACCTTC
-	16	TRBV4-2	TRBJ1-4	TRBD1	CASSPRQGTTNEKLFF	TGTGCCAGCAGCCCGCGACAGGGAACAACTAATGAAAAACTGTTTTTT
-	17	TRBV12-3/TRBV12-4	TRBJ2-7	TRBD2	CASSQGLAGLLSYEQYF	TGTGCCAGCAGCCAAGGACTAGCGGGACTACTCTCCTACGAGCAGTACTTC
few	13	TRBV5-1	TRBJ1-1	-	CASRQDLTTEAFF	TGCGCCAGCAGACAGGACCTAACCACTGAAGCTTTCTTT
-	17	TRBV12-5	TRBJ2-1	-	CASAPQGGTPLYNEQFF	TGTGCTAGTGCTCCCCAGGGCGGGACTCCGCTCTACAATGAGCAGTTCTTC
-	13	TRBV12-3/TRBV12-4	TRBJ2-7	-	CASSSGRIYEQYF	TGTGCCAGCAGTTCCGGGCGTATATACGAGCAGTACTTC
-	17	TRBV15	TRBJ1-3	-	CATSRDYVRSSGNTIYF	TGTGCCACCAGCAGAGATTATGTGAGGAGCTCTGGAAACACCATATATTTT
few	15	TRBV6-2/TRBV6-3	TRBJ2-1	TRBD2	CASSYGIAGGNEQFF	TGTGCCAGCAGTTACGGGATAGCGGGTGGGAATGAGCAGTTCTTC
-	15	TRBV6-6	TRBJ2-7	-	CASSYPQDLTLEQYF	TGTGCCAGCAGTTACCCGCAGGACCTAACCTTGGAGCAGTACTTC
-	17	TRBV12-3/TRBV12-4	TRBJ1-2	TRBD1	CASSLPGAGTGDYGYTF	TGTGCCAGCAGTTTACCAGGTGCCGGGACAGGGGACTATGGCTACACCTTC
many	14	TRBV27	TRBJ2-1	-	CASRALLVLDEQFF	TGTGCCAGCAGGGCCCTCCTGGTACTTGATGAGCAGTTCTTC
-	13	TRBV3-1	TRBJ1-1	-	CASSQDRGAEAFF	TGTGCCAGCAGCCAAGATCGGGGGGCTGAAGCTTTCTTT
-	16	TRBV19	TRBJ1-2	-	CASSTQAGSDNYGYTF	TGTGCCAGTAGTACCCAGGCGGGGTCGGATAACTATGGCTACACCTTC
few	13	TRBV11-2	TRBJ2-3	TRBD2	CASSFSSGDTQYF	TGTGCCAGCAGCTTCAGTAGCGGGGATACGCAGTATTTT
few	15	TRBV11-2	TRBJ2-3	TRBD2	CASSLVAGVGDTQYF	TGTGCCAGCAGCTTAGTAGCGGGAGTTGGAGATACGCAGTATTTT
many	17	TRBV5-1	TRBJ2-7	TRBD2	CASSGVGTSGASYEQYF	TGCGCCAGCAGCGGGGTCGGGACTAGCGGGGCCTCCTACGAGCAGTACTTC
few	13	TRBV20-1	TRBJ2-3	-	CSARDDYLSTQYF	TGCAGTGCTAGAGATGACTATTTGTCGACGCAGTATTTT
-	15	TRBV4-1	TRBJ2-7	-	CASSQALADSYEQYF	TGCGCCAGCAGCCAAGCCTTAGCGGATTCCTACGAGCAGTACTTC
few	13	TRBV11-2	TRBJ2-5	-	CASSLLGQKTQYF	TGTGCCAGCAGCTTATTGGGGCAAAAGACCCAGTACTTC
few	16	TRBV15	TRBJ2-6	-	CATSAGTGAGANVLTF	TGTGCCACCAGCGCCGGGACGGGGGCTGGGGCCAACGTCCTGACTTTC
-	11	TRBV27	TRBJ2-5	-	CASGREETQYF	TGTGCCAGCGGTAGGGAGGAGACCCAGTACTTC
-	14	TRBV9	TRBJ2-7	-	CASSIHYSGYEQYF	TGTGCCAGCAGCATCCATTATAGCGGCTACGAGCAGTACTTC
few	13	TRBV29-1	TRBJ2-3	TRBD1	CSGDRGNTDTQYF	TGCAGCGGGGACAGGGGGAACACAGATACGCAGTATTTT
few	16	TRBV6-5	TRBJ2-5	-	CASSYAKRDGQETQYF	TGTGCCAGCAGTTACGCCAAAAGGGACGGTCAAGAGACCCAGTACTTC
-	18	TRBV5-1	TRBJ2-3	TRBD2	CASKNLTGLAGGIDTQYF	TGCGCCAGCAAGAACCTCACGGGACTAGCGGGGGGAATAGATACGCAGTATTTT
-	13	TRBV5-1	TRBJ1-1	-	CASSIRDNREAFF	TGCGCCAGCAGCATCCGGGACAACCGGGAAGCTTTCTTT
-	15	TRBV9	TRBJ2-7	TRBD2	CASSVGTSGTYEQYF	TGTGCCAGCAGCGTAGGGACTAGCGGGACTTACGAGCAGTACTTC
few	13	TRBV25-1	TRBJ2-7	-	CASSEVGVHEQYF	TGTGCCAGCAGTGAAGTTGGGGTCCACGAGCAGTACTTC
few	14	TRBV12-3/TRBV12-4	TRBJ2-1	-	CASNPNGSGNEQFF	TGTGCCAGCAATCCTAACGGATCAGGTAATGAGCAGTTCTTC
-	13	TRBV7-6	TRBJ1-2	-	CASSLSQMGGYTF	TGTGCCAGCAGCTTATCCCAGATGGGTGGCTACACCTTC
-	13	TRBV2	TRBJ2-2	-	CASSYQGSGELFF	TGTGCCAGCAGTTATCAGGGCTCCGGGGAGCTGTTTTTT
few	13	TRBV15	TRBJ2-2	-	CATSTGRSGELFF	TGTGCCACCAGCACGGGGAGGTCTGGGGAGCTGTTTTTT
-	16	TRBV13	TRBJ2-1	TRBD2	CASSQRTSGPYNEQFF	TGTGCCAGCAGCCAACGGACTAGCGGGCCCTACAATGAGCAGTTCTTC
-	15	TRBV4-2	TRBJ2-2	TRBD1	CASSPRDSNTGELFF	TGTGCCAGCAGCCCCCGGGACAGCAACACCGGGGAGCTGTTTTTT
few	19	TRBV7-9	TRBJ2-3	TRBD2	CASSNVPGLAGGRADTQYF	TGTGCCAGCAGCAATGTCCCGGGACTAGCGGGGGGGCGAGCAGATACGCAGTATTTT
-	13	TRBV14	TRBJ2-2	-	CASSQYNTGELFF	TGTGCCAGCAGCCAGTATAACACCGGGGAGCTGTTTTTT
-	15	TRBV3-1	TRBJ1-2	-	CASSQDDSPLYGYTF	TGTGCCAGCAGCCAAGATGACAGCCCACTCTATGGCTACACCTTC
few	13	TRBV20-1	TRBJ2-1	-	CSAATSRYNEQFF	TGCAGTGCCGCGACTAGTCGGTACAATGAGCAGTTCTTC
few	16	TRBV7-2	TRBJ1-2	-	CASSLGSGMANYGYTF	TGTGCCAGCAGCTTAGGTTCGGGGATGGCTAACTATGGCTACACCTTC
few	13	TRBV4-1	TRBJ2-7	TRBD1	CASSRGQTYEQYF	TGCGCCAGCAGCCGGGGACAGACCTACGAGCAGTACTTC
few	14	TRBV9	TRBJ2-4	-	CASSVGLGGNIQYF	TGTGCCAGCAGCGTCGGACTGGGAGGAAACATTCAGTACTTC